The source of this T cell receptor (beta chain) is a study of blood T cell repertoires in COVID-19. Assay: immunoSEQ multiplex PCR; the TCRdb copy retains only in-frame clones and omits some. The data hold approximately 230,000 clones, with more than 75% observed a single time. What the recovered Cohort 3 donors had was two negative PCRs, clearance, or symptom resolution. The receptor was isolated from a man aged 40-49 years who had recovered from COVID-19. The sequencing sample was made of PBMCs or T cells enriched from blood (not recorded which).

The CDR3 is CASSLVRGEQFF. CDR3 in DNA: TGTGCCAGCAGTTTGGTTCGGGGTGAGCAGTTCTTC. J is TRBJ2-1 and V is TRBV28; D is possibly TRBD2 (5 bases). Trimming took off 3 bases at V and 9 bases at J, with 9 bases between the two ends. This CDR3 region has 12 residues. Germline V CDR1 and CDR2: MDHEN, SYDVKM. The full variable domain, in which reference TRBV28 and TRBJ2-1 provide the parts outside the CDR3, is DVKVTQSSRYLVKRTGEKVFLECVQDMDHENMFWYRQDPGLGLRLIYFSYDVKMKEKGDIPEGYSVSREKKERFSLILESASTNQTSMYLCASSLVRGEQFFGPGTRLTVL.